The 13 T cell receptor beta chains given below trace back to one sample, sequenced in a study of blood T cell repertoires in COVID-19. TCRdb keeps only in-frame clones here, not all; method: immunoSEQ multiplex PCR. The data hold more than 9,000 clones, with roughly 82% observed a single time. Sequences were obtained from peripheral blood. The receptors were sampled from a woman in her fifties or sixties with acute or convalescent COVID-19.

Only one count was recorded for this clone. The chain uses TRBV9 and TRBJ1-3; D unresolved. Trimming took off 0 bases at V and 4 bases at J, with 5 bases between the two ends. Per the germline V gene, CDR1 is SGDLS and CDR2 is YYNGEE. The CDR3 has 13 amino acids. DNA for the CDR3: TGTGCCAGCAGCGTAGTTCCGGGAAACACCATATATTTT. Amino acid sequence: CASSVVPGNTIYF.

The chain couples TRBV6-1 to TRBJ1-1, with D hard to call. V was clipped by 5 bases and J by 0 bases, with 10 bases between them. This CDR3 contains 14 residues. Germline V lookup: CDR1 MNHNS, CDR2 SASEGT. The CDR3 sequence is CASSYQELNTEAFF. CDR3 coding DNA: TGTGCCAGCAGTTATCAGGAATTGAACACTGAAGCTTTCTTT.

On this clone itself: Other DNA sequences within the sample encode an identical CDR3. The chain uses TRBV10-3 and TRBJ2-7; a weak D match, TRBD2 (6 bases). The germline gives CDR1 ENHRY, CDR2 SYGVKD. Trimming took 2 bases from V and 0 from J, leaving 11 bases between them. The CDR3 has 15 amino acids. This CDR3 reads CAISERGGVSYEQYF. The CDR3 DNA follows: TGTGCCATCAGTGAGCGGGGCGGGGTCTCCTACGAGCAGTACTTC.

V gene TRBV10-3 combines with J gene TRBJ2-3, with D possibly matching TRBD1 (5 bases). The germline gives CDR1 ENHRY, CDR2 SYGVKD. Trimming cost V 11 bases and J 3 bases, with 15 bases left between them. CDR3 length equals 13 residues. The DNA for the CDR3 is TGTGCCGTCCAGGGAAGGGGAACAGATACGCAGTATTTT. It is translated as CAVQGRGTDTQYF.

V usage is TRBV28 and J usage is TRBJ2-3; D is perhaps TRBD2 (7 bases). V was trimmed by 6 bases and J by 6 bases, leaving 10 bases between them. The germline CDR1 and CDR2 sequences are MDHEN and SYDVKM. The CDR3 extends over 12 amino acids. For the CDR3, the DNA is TGTGCCAGCAGCCGCGGGGGCGATACGCAGTATTTT. Translation: CASSRGGDTQYF. The variable domain in full, with the rest retrieved from reference TRBV28 and TRBJ2-3, is DVKVTQSSRYLVKRTGEKVFLECVQDMDHENMFWYRQDPGLGLRLIYFSYDVKMKEKGDIPEGYSVSREKKERFSLILESASTNQTSMYLCASSRGGDTQYFGPGTRLTVL.

The genes are TRBV10-2 and TRBJ1-4, with 9 bases that match TRBD1. Germline assignment: CDR1 WSHSY and CDR2 SAAADI. V trimming: 10 bases; J trimming: 3 bases; junction bases outside the gene matches: 3. This CDR3 is 13 amino acids long. The CDR3 reads CATHRGPNEKLFF. CDR3 DNA sequence: TGCGCCACCCACAGGGGGCCTAATGAAAAACTGTTTTTT.

The rearrangement joins TRBV5-5 to TRBJ2-1, with 8 nucleotides matching TRBD1. Germline CDR1 is SGHKS and CDR2 is YYEKEE (reference sequence). The V and J ends lost 0 bases and 0 bases, in that order; junction bases with no gene match: 5. There are 17 residues in the CDR3. As DNA, the CDR3 is TGTGCCAGCAGCTTGGTGGGGGACAGGAGCTCCTACAATGAGCAGTTCTTC. This sequence encodes CASSLVGDRSSYNEQFF.

This clone was seen only a few times. The chain couples TRBV19 to TRBJ2-4; D is undetermined. The CDR3 is 14 residues long. The V gene lost 3 bases and the J gene lost 0 bases, with 6 bases spanning the gap. CDR1 is LNHDA, CDR2 SQIVND, per germline (reference sequence). CDR3 amino acids: CASSMRIAKNIQYF. The CDR3 region has the DNA TGTGCCAGTAGTATGAGGATAGCCAAAAACATTCAGTACTTC.

V usage is TRBV28 and J usage is TRBJ2-7; D possibly corresponds to TRBD2 (6 bases). This CDR3 comprises 15 residues. Germline lookup yields CDR1 MDHEN and CDR2 SYDVKM. V gave up 5 bases and J gave up 7 bases, with 21 bases separating them. The CDR3 spells CASSPTGTGLKEQYF. The CDR3 coding sequence is TGTGCCAGCAGTCCGACCGGGACTGGTCTTAAGGAGCAGTACTTC. Drawing the rest from reference TRBV28 and TRBJ2-7, the complete variable domain is DVKVTQSSRYLVKRTGEKVFLECVQDMDHENMFWYRQDPGLGLRLIYFSYDVKMKEKGDIPEGYSVSREKKERFSLILESASTNQTSMYLCASSPTGTGLKEQYFGPGTRLTVT.

In its sample, this clone ranks as medium-sized. V and J are TRBV21-1 and TRBJ1-5; the D call of TRBD1 is as the table states it, not checked on the DNA. TRBV21-1 is a pseudogene locus. There are 15 residues in the CDR3. The CDR3 region is CASSTLNRCRQPQHF. DNA for the CDR3: TGTGCCAGCAGCACCCTAAACAGGTGCAGGCAGCCCCAGCATTTT.

This chain links TRBV2 with TRBJ2-1; 8 bases are shared with TRBD1. CDR3 length equals 14 residues. The germline CDR1 and CDR2 sequences are SNHLY and FYNNEI. J lost 6 bases, V lost 5 bases, and 6 bases had no gene match. The CDR3 sequence is CASSPGGLGNEQFF. As DNA, the CDR3 is TGTGCCAGCAGTCCAGGGGGCCTCGGCAATGAGCAGTTCTTC.

The CDR3 spells CASSLAVMQTGELFF. CDR3 nucleotides: TGCGCCAGCAGCTTGGCCGTAATGCAGACCGGGGAGCTGTTTTTT. V gene TRBV5-1 combines with J gene TRBJ2-2; no clear D. V was pared by 0 bases and J by 5 bases, with 11 bases between. There are 15 residues in the CDR3. The germline gives CDR1 SGHRS, CDR2 YFSETQ. Supplemented by reference TRBV5-1 and TRBJ2-2, the full variable domain reads KAGVTQTPRYLIKTRGQQVTLSCSPISGHRSVSWYQQTPGQGLQFLFEYFSETQRNKGNFPGRFSGRQFSNSRSEMNVSTLELGDSALYLCASSLAVMQTGELFFGEGSRLTVL.

This clone was counted a few times. This chain connects TRBV14 to TRBJ2-2, with D perhaps TRBD2 (5 bases). The V end was cut by 5 bases, the J end by 6 bases, with 10 bases between. The CDR3 length is 13 residues. In germline, CDR1 is SGHDN, CDR2 FVKESK. CDR3: CASSAVRAGELFF. In DNA form, the CDR3 reads TGTGCCAGCAGCGCTGTGAGGGCCGGGGAGCTGTTTTTT.